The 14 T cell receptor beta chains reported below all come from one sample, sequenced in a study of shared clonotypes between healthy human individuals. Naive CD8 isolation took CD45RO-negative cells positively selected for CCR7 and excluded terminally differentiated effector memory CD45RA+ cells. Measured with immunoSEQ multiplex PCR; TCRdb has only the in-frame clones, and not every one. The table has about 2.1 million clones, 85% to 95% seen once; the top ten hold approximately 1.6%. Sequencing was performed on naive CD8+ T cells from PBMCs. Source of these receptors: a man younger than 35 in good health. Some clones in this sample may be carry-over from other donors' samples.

The CDR3 protein is CASSPPHFRDPGHAQYF. CDR3 in DNA: TGTGCCAGCAGCCCACCCCATTTCCGGGACCCCGGGCATGCCCAGTACTTC. This chain uses TRBV11-3 with TRBJ2-5, with D perhaps TRBD1 or TRBD2 (5 bases each). Trimming removed 5 bases from V and 9 bases from J, with 28 bases in between. The V gene's germline CDR1 is SGHNT and CDR2 YENEEA. CDR3 length equals 17 residues.

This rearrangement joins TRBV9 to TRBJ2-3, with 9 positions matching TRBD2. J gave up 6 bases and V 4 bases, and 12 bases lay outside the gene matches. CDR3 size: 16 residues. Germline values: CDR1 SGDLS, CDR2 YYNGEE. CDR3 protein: CASSLLAGPQADTQYF. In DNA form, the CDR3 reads TGTGCCAGCAGCCTACTAGCGGGCCCCCAGGCCGATACGCAGTATTTT.

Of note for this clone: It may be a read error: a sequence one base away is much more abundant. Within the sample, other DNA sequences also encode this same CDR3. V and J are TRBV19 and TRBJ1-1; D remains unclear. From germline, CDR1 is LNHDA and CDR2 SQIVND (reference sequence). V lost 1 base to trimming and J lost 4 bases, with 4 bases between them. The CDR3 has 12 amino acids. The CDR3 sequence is CASSIAGTEAFF. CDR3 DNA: TGTGCCAGTAGTATAGCGGGCACTGAAGCTTTCTTT. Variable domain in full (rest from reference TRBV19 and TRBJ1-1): DGGITQSPKYLFRKEGQNVTLSCEQNLNHDAMYWYRQDPGQGLRLIYYSQIVNDFQKGDIAEGYSVSREKKESFPLTVTSAQKNPTAFYLCASSIAGTEAFFGQGTRLTVV.

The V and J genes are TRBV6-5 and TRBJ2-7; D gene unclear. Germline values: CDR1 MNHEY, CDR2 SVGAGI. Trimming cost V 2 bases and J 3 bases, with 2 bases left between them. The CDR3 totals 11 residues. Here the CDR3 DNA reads TGTGCCAGCAGTTACGACTACGAGCAGTACTTC. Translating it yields CASSYDYEQYF.

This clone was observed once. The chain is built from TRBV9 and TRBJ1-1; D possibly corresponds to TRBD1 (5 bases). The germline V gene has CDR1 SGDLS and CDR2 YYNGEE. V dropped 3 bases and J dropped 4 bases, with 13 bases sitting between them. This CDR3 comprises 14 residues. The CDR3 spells CASSAGGRPTEAFF. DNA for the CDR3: TGTGCCAGCAGCGCTGGGGGACGACCCACTGAAGCTTTCTTT.

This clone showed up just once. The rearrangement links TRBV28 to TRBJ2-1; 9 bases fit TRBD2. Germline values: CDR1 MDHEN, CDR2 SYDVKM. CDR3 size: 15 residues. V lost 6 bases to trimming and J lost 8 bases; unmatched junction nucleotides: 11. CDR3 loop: CASRVTSGGWDEQFF. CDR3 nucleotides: TGTGCCAGCAGGGTGACTAGCGGTGGGTGGGATGAGCAGTTCTTC.

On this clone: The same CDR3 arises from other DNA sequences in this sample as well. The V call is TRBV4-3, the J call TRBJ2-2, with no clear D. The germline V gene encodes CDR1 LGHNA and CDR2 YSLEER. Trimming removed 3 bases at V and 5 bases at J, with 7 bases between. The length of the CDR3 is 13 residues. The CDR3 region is CASSQGLTGELFF. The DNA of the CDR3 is TGCGCCAGCAGCCAGGGCCTTACCGGGGAGCTGTTTTTT.

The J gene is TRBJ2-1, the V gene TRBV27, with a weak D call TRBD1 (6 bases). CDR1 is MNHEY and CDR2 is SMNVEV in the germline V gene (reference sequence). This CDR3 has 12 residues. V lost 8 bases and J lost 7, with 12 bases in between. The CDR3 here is CASAVGANEQFF. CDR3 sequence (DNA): TGTGCCAGCGCAGTGGGGGCAAATGAGCAGTTCTTC.

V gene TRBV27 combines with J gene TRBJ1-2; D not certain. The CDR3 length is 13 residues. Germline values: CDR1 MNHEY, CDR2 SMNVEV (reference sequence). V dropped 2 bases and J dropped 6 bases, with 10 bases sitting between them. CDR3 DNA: TGTGCCAGCAGTTTACTTTCGGGGAATGGCTACACCTTC. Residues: CASSLLSGNGYTF.

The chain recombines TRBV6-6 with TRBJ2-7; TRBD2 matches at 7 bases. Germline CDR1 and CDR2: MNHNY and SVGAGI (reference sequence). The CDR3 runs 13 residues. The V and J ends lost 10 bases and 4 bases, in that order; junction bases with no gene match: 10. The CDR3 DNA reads TGTGCCATCCGAATCAGGGAGGGGTACGAGCAGTACTTC. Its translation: CAIRIREGYEQYF.

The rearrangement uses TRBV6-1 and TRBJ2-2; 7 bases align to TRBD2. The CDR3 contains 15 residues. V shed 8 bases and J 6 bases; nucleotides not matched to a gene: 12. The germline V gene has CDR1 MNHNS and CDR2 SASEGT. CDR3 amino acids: CASRGHGGSSGELFF. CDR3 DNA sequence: TGTGCCAGCCGCGGTCATGGCGGGAGTTCCGGGGAGCTGTTTTTT.

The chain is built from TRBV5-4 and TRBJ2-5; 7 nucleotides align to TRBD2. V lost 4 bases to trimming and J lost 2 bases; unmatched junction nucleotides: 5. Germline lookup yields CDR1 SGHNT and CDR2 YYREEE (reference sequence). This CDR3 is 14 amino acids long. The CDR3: CASSPRGSQETQYF. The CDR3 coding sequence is TGTGCCAGCAGCCCCCGCGGGAGTCAAGAGACCCAGTACTTC.

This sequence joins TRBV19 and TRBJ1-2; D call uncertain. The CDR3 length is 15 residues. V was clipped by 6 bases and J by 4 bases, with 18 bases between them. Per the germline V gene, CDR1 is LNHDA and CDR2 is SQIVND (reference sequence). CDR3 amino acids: CASRPTWGERYGYTF. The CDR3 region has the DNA TGTGCCAGTAGGCCTACCTGGGGAGAGCGCTATGGCTACACCTTC.

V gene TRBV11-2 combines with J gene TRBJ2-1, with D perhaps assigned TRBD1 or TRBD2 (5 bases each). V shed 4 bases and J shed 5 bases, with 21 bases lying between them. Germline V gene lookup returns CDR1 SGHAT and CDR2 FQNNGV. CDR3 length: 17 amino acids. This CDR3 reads CASSSLGRTKMHNEQFF. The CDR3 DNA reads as TGTGCCAGCAGCTCGTTGGGACGGACGAAAATGCACAATGAGCAGTTCTTC.